One and the same sample provided the 8 T cell receptor beta chains below, sequenced in a study of cytomegalovirus exposure and HLA in healthy donors. Researchers ran the PCR with 60 Vbeta and 13 Jbeta primers. TCRdb keeps only in-frame clones here, not all; method: immunoSEQ multiplex PCR. The sample lists roughly 110,000 clones, over 60% occurring once. Material: PBMCs. Source of these receptors: a male donor in good health and CMV-seronegative.

In its sample, this clone was seen a few times. The gene calls are TRBV7-9 and TRBJ2-1; 10 bases line up with TRBD2. Per the germline V gene, CDR1 is SEHNR and CDR2 is FQNEAQ (reference sequence). With 5 bases clipped from V and 4 bases from J, the junction kept 5 bases outside the gene matches. This CDR3 comprises 15 residues. As DNA, the CDR3 is TGTGCCAGCAGCATCACTAGCGGGAAATACAATGAGCAGTTCTTC. Translation gives CASSITSGKYNEQFF.

This chain uses TRBV30 with TRBJ1-2; perhaps TRBD1 as D (5 bases). Looked up from germline, CDR1 is GTSNPN and CDR2 is SVGIG (reference sequence). The CDR3 spans 16 residues. Between the trimmed V and J ends, which lost 3 bases and 10 bases, there was a span of 27 bases. The CDR3 nucleotides are TGTGCCTGGAGGTCCCTCGGGGGACGCCCTCCTGAGGACTACACCTTC. Residues: CAWRSLGGRPPEDYTF. Using reference TRBV30 and TRBJ1-2 for the parts outside the CDR3, the full variable domain is SQTIHQWPATLVQPVGSPLSLECTVEGTSNPNLYWYRQAAGRGLQLLFYSVGIGQISSEVPQNLSASRPQDRQFILSSKKLLLSDSGFYLCAWRSLGGRPPEDYTFGSGTRLTVV.

The V and J genes are TRBV10-3 and TRBJ1-2; D gene unclear. The CDR3 totals 15 residues. CDR1 is ENHRY, CDR2 SYGVKD, per germline. V was cut by 0 bases and J by 0 bases, with 8 bases left in between. CDR3 region: CAISESLSANYGYTF. In DNA form, the CDR3 reads TGTGCCATCAGTGAGTCGTTGTCAGCTAACTATGGCTACACCTTC.

The rearrangement joins TRBV30 to TRBJ1-5; TRBD1 agrees at 8 bases. J lost 2 bases, V lost 0 bases, and 6 bases had no gene match. Germline assignment: CDR1 GTSNPN and CDR2 SVGIG (reference sequence). The CDR3 contains 16 residues. CDR3 coding DNA: TGTGCCTGGAGTGTAAAGACAGGGGAAGGCAATCAGCCCCAGCATTTT. It translates to CAWSVKTGEGNQPQHF.

CDR3 coding DNA: TGCGCCAGCAGATGGACAGGGGCCGGGGAGCTGTTTTTT. This sequence encodes CASRWTGAGELFF. This sequence joins TRBV4-1 and TRBJ2-2, with 9 nucleotides matching TRBD1. The CDR3 has 13 amino acids. V lost 6 bases to trimming and J lost 6 bases; unmatched junction nucleotides: 2. In germline, CDR1 is MGHRA, CDR2 YSYEKL.

The V and J genes are TRBV5-8 and TRBJ2-1; no reliable D call. Germline CDR1 reads SGHTS; CDR2 reads YDEGEE. Deletions cut 2 bases from V and 8 bases from J, with 5 bases between. This CDR3 has 11 residues. CDR3 region: CASSFGHEQFF. The CDR3, as DNA: TGTGCCAGCAGCTTTGGGCATGAGCAGTTCTTC.

The chain joins TRBV28 to TRBJ2-7; 7 bases are a match to TRBD2. Germline V lookup: CDR1 MDHEN, CDR2 SYDVKM. The CDR3 sequence is 15 residues long. The ends lost 5 bases at V and 0 bases at J; junction bases unmatched: 7. The CDR3 loop is CASSGRAGPSYEQYF. The CDR3 nucleotides read TGTGCCAGCAGTGGGAGAGCGGGACCCTCCTACGAGCAGTACTTC.

This clone was seen a few times. The chain is built from TRBV7-9 and TRBJ1-1, with a weak D call TRBD1 (5 bases). The length of the CDR3 is 17 residues. Trimming took off 4 bases at V and 0 bases at J, with 18 bases between the two ends. The germline V gene encodes CDR1 SEHNR and CDR2 FQNEAQ (reference sequence). As DNA, the CDR3 is TGTGCCAGCAGCTCCCCCGTCCAGGGCGGACTGAACACTGAAGCTTTCTTT. It codes for CASSSPVQGGLNTEAFF.